This entry lists 31 T cell receptor beta chains sequenced from one sample in a study of cytomegalovirus exposure and HLA in healthy donors. Using immunoSEQ multiplex PCR, the repertoire was profiled, and TCRdb retains in-frame clones only, with some absent. The top ten hold 2% to 3% of the sample, which has 150,000 to 200,000 clones, roughly 86% seen once. The sequenced sample was PBMCs. These receptors were taken from a man aged 18 to 29 in good health and CMV-seropositive.

V and J are TRBV7-9 and TRBJ2-3; TRBD1 might be the D (5 bases). With 1 base removed from V and 4 bases from J, the gap between germline ends came to 18 bases. The CDR3 runs to 17 residues. Germline CDR1 reads SEHNR; CDR2 reads FQNEAQ (reference sequence). CDR3 region: CASSLGYRSIRPDTQYF. The DNA of the CDR3 is TGTGCCAGCAGCTTAGGATACAGGAGTATTCGGCCAGATACGCAGTATTTT.

The J gene is TRBJ2-1, the V gene TRBV5-4; D not resolved. The CDR3 contains 12 residues. The V end was cut by 0 bases, the J end by 6 bases, with 4 bases between. Germline assignment: CDR1 SGHNT and CDR2 YYREEE (reference sequence). The CDR3 sequence is CASSLDSNEQFF. The CDR3 DNA sequence: TGTGCCAGCAGCTTGGACAGCAATGAGCAGTTCTTC.

This chain links TRBV6-1 with TRBJ1-5; 7 nucleotides align to TRBD1. The CDR3 length is 17 residues. Germline CDR1 and CDR2: MNHNS and SASEGT. With V trimmed by 2 bases and J by 0 bases, 7 bases remained unmatched. CDR3 loop: CASSEPGQQNSNQPQHF. The DNA of the CDR3 is TGTGCCAGCAGTGAACCGGGACAGCAGAATAGCAATCAGCCCCAGCATTTT.

As to this clone: Other DNA sequences within the sample encode an identical CDR3. The J gene is TRBJ2-1, the V gene TRBV6-4; D might be TRBD1 (5 bases). Per the germline V gene, CDR1 is MRHNA and CDR2 is SNTAGT. Trimming pared 6 bases from V and 5 bases from J, leaving 11 bases between. The CDR3 spans 13 residues. CDR3 in amino acids: CASSDSANNEQFF. For the CDR3, the DNA is TGTGCCAGCAGCGACAGCGCCAACAATGAGCAGTTCTTC.

The chain has TRBV4-3 and TRBJ1-2, with D tentatively TRBD1 (5 bases). Germline CDR1 and CDR2: LGHNA and YSLEER. This CDR3 contains 13 residues. V shed 4 bases and J shed 2 bases, with 8 bases lying between them. The CDR3 loop reads CASSPDRNYGYTF. Written as DNA, the CDR3 is TGCGCCAGCAGCCCTGACAGAAACTATGGCTACACCTTC.

V usage is TRBV7-8 and J usage is TRBJ1-1, with D tentatively TRBD1 (6 bases). The CDR3 consists of 17 residues. Per the germline V gene, CDR1 is SGHVS and CDR2 is FQNEAQ. The V gene lost 1 base and the J gene lost 4 bases, with 19 bases spanning the gap. The CDR3 loop is CASSLVGAGFDGTEAFF. Written as DNA, the CDR3 is TGTGCCAGCAGCTTAGTGGGGGCAGGGTTTGATGGCACTGAAGCTTTCTTT.

This clone was counted once. V is TRBV18 and J is TRBJ1-5; 7 bases fit TRBD1. Germline loops: CDR1 KGHSH, CDR2 LQKENI. V shed 6 bases, J shed 6 bases, and the junction held 11 bases outside the gene matches. This CDR3 comprises 15 residues. CDR3: CASSRTGGDSQPQHF. The CDR3 DNA reads TGTGCCAGCTCTAGGACAGGAGGGGATAGTCAGCCCCAGCATTTT. Looking up the rest from reference TRBV18 and TRBJ1-5 gives the full variable domain: NAGVMQNPRHLVRRRGQEARLRCSPMKGHSHVYWYRQLPEEGLKFMVYLQKENIIDESGMPKERFSAEFPKEGPSILRIQQVVRGDSAAYFCASSRTGGDSQPQHFGDGTRLSIL.

V usage is TRBV7-8 and J usage is TRBJ2-5; a weak D match, TRBD2 (7 bases). Germline CDR1 is SGHVS and CDR2 is FQNEAQ. Trimming took 6 bases from V and 5 from J, leaving 22 bases between them. This CDR3 has 16 residues. The CDR3 loop is CASRRTGPPGGETQYF. Here the CDR3 DNA reads TGTGCCAGCAGGCGAACAGGGCCCCCCGGGGGGGAGACCCAGTACTTC.

The V and J genes are TRBV7-2 and TRBJ1-2, with a weak D call TRBD1 (6 bases). The CDR3 has 17 residues. V dropped 3 bases and J dropped 5 bases, with 22 bases sitting between them. Germline assignment: CDR1 SGHTA and CDR2 FQGNSA. The CDR3 DNA follows: TGTGCCAGCAGCTTCACCCCAACAGGGACCCCCTCGTATGGCTACACCTTC. Encoded protein: CASSFTPTGTPSYGYTF.

The gene calls are TRBV4-3 and TRBJ2-1; maybe TRBD2 (6 bases). Deletions cut 1 base from V and 0 bases from J, with 13 bases between. The CDR3 contains 17 residues. CDR1 LGHNA and CDR2 YSLEER come from the germline V gene. CDR3 bases: TGCGCCAGCAGCCAAGGGGTTGGGCGGGGCTCCTACAATGAGCAGTTCTTC. It encodes CASSQGVGRGSYNEQFF.

This chain connects TRBV11-3 to TRBJ2-3; no reliable D call. There are 12 residues in the CDR3. Germline assignment: CDR1 SGHNT and CDR2 YENEEA. Trimming removed 0 bases from V and 11 bases from J, with 9 bases in between. This CDR3 is CASSLDGRVQYF. The CDR3 DNA sequence: TGTGCCAGCAGCTTAGATGGGCGCGTGCAGTATTTT.

CDR3 amino acids: CASSVAHRVDGYTF. The CDR3 DNA reads as TGTGCCAGCAGCGTAGCTCACAGGGTGGATGGCTACACCTTC. V is TRBV9 and J is TRBJ1-2, with D possibly being TRBD1 (6 bases). The germline V gene encodes CDR1 SGDLS and CDR2 YYNGEE. Deletions cut 0 bases from V and 6 bases from J, with 12 bases between. The CDR3 loop spans 14 amino acids.

V usage is TRBV29-1 and J usage is TRBJ2-7, with 8 bases fitting TRBD1. After removal of 1 base from V and 1 base from J, the junction contained 12 bases not matched to a gene. The CDR3 contains 17 residues. Germline-derived CDR1 and CDR2 are SQVTM and ANQGSEA. Written as DNA, the CDR3 is TGCAGCGTTGAAGCCGGACAGGGTGAGGGAATATCCTACGAGCAGTACTTC. Its translation: CSVEAGQGEGISYEQYF.

This chain connects TRBV7-9 to TRBJ1-5; TRBD1 is a possible D gene (6 bases). The V end was cut by 5 bases, the J end by 4 bases, with 15 bases between. CDR1 is SEHNR and CDR2 is FQNEAQ in the germline V gene (reference sequence). The CDR3 is 15 amino acids. In DNA, the CDR3 is TGTGCCAGCAGCGCCACGGGACAACTTAATCAGCCCCAGCATTTT. Translating gives CASSATGQLNQPQHF.

The rearrangement joins TRBV19 to TRBJ2-2; a weak D match, TRBD2 (6 bases). There are 14 residues in the CDR3. V was pared by 6 bases and J by 5 bases, with 13 bases between. Germline CDR1 is LNHDA and CDR2 is SQIVND (reference sequence). The CDR3 nucleotides read TGTGCCAGTAGATCGGGGAGGAGGACCGGGGAGCTGTTTTTT. Protein: CASRSGRRTGELFF.

The rearrangement uses TRBV9 and TRBJ1-3; D gene uncertain. CDR3 size: 13 residues. V lost 3 bases, J lost 0 bases, and 4 bases lay in between. CDR1 SGDLS and CDR2 YYNGEE come from the germline V gene. CDR3 sequence: CASSDISGNTIYF. CDR3 nucleotides: TGTGCCAGCAGCGACATCTCTGGAAACACCATATATTTT.

The table lists this clone with a count of one. The chain is built from TRBV28 and TRBJ2-5; D gene ambiguous. The CDR3 is made up of 14 amino acids. Deletions cut 3 bases from V and 1 base from J, with 9 bases between. Germline assignment: CDR1 MDHEN and CDR2 SYDVKM. CDR3 nucleotides: TGTGCCAGCAGTTTGCTAAGTGGCCAAGAGACCCAGTACTTC. It translates to CASSLLSGQETQYF.

In DNA form, the CDR3 reads TGCGCCAGCAGCTCAACTAGCGGGAGCACAGATACGCAGTATTTT. Protein product: CASSSTSGSTDTQYF. The chain uses TRBV5-1 and TRBJ2-3, with TRBD2 identical over 9 bases. The V gene end was trimmed by 3 bases and the J gene end by 0 bases; junction bases not matched to a gene: 2. Per the germline V gene, CDR1 is SGHRS and CDR2 is YFSETQ. CDR3 length equals 15 residues.

The gene calls are TRBV7-9 and TRBJ1-3; no definite D call. CDR3 length equals 16 residues. Trimming cost V 4 bases and J 0 bases, with 13 bases left between them. Germline CDR1 SEHNR, CDR2 FQNEAQ (reference sequence). DNA for the CDR3: TGTGCCAGCAGCTCCTTGGCCTCTAGCTCTGGAAACACCATATATTTT. Translated, it gives CASSSLASSSGNTIYF.

The genes are TRBV28 and TRBJ1-5, with a weak D call TRBD1 (6 bases). Germline V gene lookup returns CDR1 MDHEN and CDR2 SYDVKM. V lost 10 bases to trimming and J lost 2 bases, with 12 bases between them. This CDR3 comprises 13 residues. The CDR3 is CATQGGGNQPQHF. The CDR3, as DNA: TGTGCCACACAGGGAGGGGGCAATCAGCCCCAGCATTTT.

This clone was seen more than once but under ten times. The rearrangement joins TRBV4-2 to TRBJ2-2; D is perhaps TRBD2 (6 bases). V dropped 0 bases and J dropped 0 bases, with 11 bases sitting between them. Germline-derived CDR1 and CDR2 are LGHNA and YNFKEQ. CDR3 size: 17 residues. The CDR3 reads CASSQDRPSANTGELFF. DNA of the CDR3: TGTGCCAGCAGCCAAGATCGTCCTAGCGCGAACACCGGGGAGCTGTTTTTT.

The chain links TRBV4-2 to TRBJ2-1, with a tentative D call TRBD1 (6 bases). This CDR3 region has 15 residues. Trimming removed 2 bases from V and 4 bases from J, with 12 bases in between. CDR1 is LGHNA, CDR2 YNFKEQ, per germline. The CDR3 protein is CASSQSSQGYNEQFF. CDR3 coding DNA: TGTGCCAGCAGCCAAAGCTCACAGGGTTACAATGAGCAGTTCTTC.

J is TRBJ1-2 and V is TRBV20-1; D gene unclear. The CDR3 has 11 residues. CDR1 is DFQATT, CDR2 SNEGSKA, per germline (reference sequence). V was cut by 3 bases and J by 6 bases, with 8 bases left in between. The CDR3 sequence is CSARNKNGYTF. As DNA, the CDR3 is TGCAGTGCTAGGAACAAAAATGGCTACACCTTC.

The gene calls are TRBV4-3 and TRBJ1-3; tentative D call: TRBD1 (5 bases). Germline V gives CDR1 LGHNA, CDR2 YSLEER. V lost 0 bases, J lost 0 bases, and 15 bases lay in between. The length of the CDR3 is 18 residues. The CDR3 nucleotides read TGCGCCAGCAGCCAAGATCGACAGCAATACTACTCTGGAAACACCATATATTTT. It translates to CASSQDRQQYYSGNTIYF.

V gene TRBV7-2 combines with J gene TRBJ1-5; D may be TRBD1 (6 bases). This CDR3 is 14 amino acids long. CDR1 is SGHTA and CDR2 is FQGNSA in the germline V gene. Trimming pared 5 bases from V and 2 bases from J, leaving 10 bases between. The CDR3, as DNA: TGTGCCAGCAGCCTACAGGGAGGCAATCAGCCCCAGCATTTT. The encoded protein is CASSLQGGNQPQHF.

This chain links TRBV6-5 with TRBJ2-7, with D perhaps TRBD1 (6 bases). Germline-derived CDR1 and CDR2 are MNHEY and SVGAGI. Trimming left V 2 bases short and J 5 bases short, with 13 bases between. The CDR3 sequence is 14 residues long. The CDR3 protein is CASSYVDRKDEQYF. CDR3 bases: TGTGCCAGCAGTTACGTGGACAGAAAGGACGAGCAGTACTTC.

V usage is TRBV9 and J usage is TRBJ1-1; D is undetermined. Germline assignment: CDR1 SGDLS and CDR2 YYNGEE. CDR3 length: 14 amino acids. Trimming took off 0 bases at V and 5 bases at J, with 11 bases between the two ends. For the CDR3, the DNA is TGTGCCAGCAGCGTAGTTTCTGGCGGGACTGAAGCTTTCTTT. This codes for CASSVVSGGTEAFF.

This clone has just a few counts. The rearrangement links TRBV13 to TRBJ1-6; D is ambiguous. The germline V gene encodes CDR1 PRHDT and CDR2 FYEKMQ (reference sequence). This CDR3 spans 15 amino acids. Trimming stripped 2 bases from V and 7 bases from J, with 12 bases between. This chain's CDR3 is CASSLWEGGNSPLHF. The CDR3 DNA follows: TGTGCCAGCAGCTTATGGGAGGGCGGGAATTCACCCCTCCACTTT.

The chain joins TRBV9 to TRBJ1-6; D is undetermined. Germline V gene sequence: CDR1 SGDLS, CDR2 YYNGEE. Trimming took off 5 bases at V and 9 bases at J, with 18 bases between the two ends. This CDR3 has 15 residues. The CDR3 DNA follows: TGTGCCAGCAGTTATGGGAGGGAGGTCGGTTCACCCCTCCACTTT. Protein sequence: CASSYGREVGSPLHF.

The chain uses TRBV4-2 and TRBJ1-3; no clear D gene. The CDR3 sequence is 15 residues long. The V end was cut by 0 bases, the J end by 0 bases, with 6 bases between. From germline, CDR1 is LGHNA and CDR2 YNFKEQ. CDR3 sequence (DNA): TGTGCCAGCAGCCAAGAGCAGTTCTCTGGAAACACCATATATTTT. This encodes CASSQEQFSGNTIYF.

The chain has TRBV2 and TRBJ1-1; 8 positions agree with TRBD1. CDR3 length: 15 residues. Looked up from germline, CDR1 is SNHLY and CDR2 is FYNNEI. Trimming removed 0 bases from V and 3 bases from J; junction bases left unmatched: 3. CDR3 nucleotide sequence: TGTGCCAGCAGTGAAGCGGACAGGGATTACACTGAAGCTTTCTTT. It yields the protein CASSEADRDYTEAFF.